This is a list of T cell receptor beta chains from one sample in a study of T cell changes during pregnancy in multiple sclerosis. Libraries were prepared by immunoSEQ multiplex PCR; TCRdb keeps only in-frame clonotypes and omits some of them. Among about 49,000 clones listed, approximately 95% were seen once. Sequenced material: CD8+ T cells from peripheral blood mononuclear cells, taken in the first trimester of pregnancy. The receptor source for this set is a female donor with multiple sclerosis, enrolled in a pregnancy study. Both conserved end residues are part of each CDR3. D genes are given only for firm matches. The size entry is marked missing in some rows and otherwise reads once, few, many or a size class.

- | TRBJ1-2 | - | TRBV29-1 | CSVPPVGAHPNYGYTF | TGCAGCGTACCCCCGGTGGGGGCTCACCCTAACTATGGCTACACCTTC
- | TRBJ2-7 | - | TRBV5-1 | CASSLPTTTYEQYF | TGCGCCAGCAGCTTACCCACTACGACCTACGAGCAGTACTTC
- | TRBJ2-1 | TRBD2 | TRBV30 | CAWSVREGWGDEQFF | TGTGCCTGGAGTGTCCGGGAGGGCTGGGGCGATGAGCAGTTCTTC
few | TRBJ1-1 | - | TRBV19 | CASSISGAEAFF | TGTGCCAGTAGTATATCGGGGGCTGAAGCTTTCTTT
- | TRBJ2-1 | - | TRBV4-3 | CASSQEFLTPYNEQFF | TGCGCCAGCAGCCAAGAGTTCTTAACACCTTACAATGAGCAGTTCTTC
- | TRBJ1-2 | - | TRBV30 | CAWSIAGSGYTF | TGTGCCTGGAGTATCGCAGGTTCTGGCTACACCTTC
- | TRBJ1-3 | - | TRBV9 | CASKGGSGNTIYF | TGTGCCAGCAAAGGGGGCTCTGGAAACACCATATATTTT
- | TRBJ2-1 | TRBD1 | TRBV30 | CACRPGQAYNEQFF | TGTGCCTGCCGCCCGGGACAGGCCTACAATGAGCAGTTCTTC
- | TRBJ2-2 | - | TRBV9 | CASSVSGGDTGELFF | TGTGCCAGCAGCGTATCTGGAGGGGACACCGGGGAGCTGTTTTTT
- | TRBJ1-1 | - | TRBV30 | CAWRGQGNTEAFF | TGTGCCTGGAGGGGGCAGGGGAACACTGAAGCTTTCTTT
- | TRBJ2-2 | - | TRBV27 | CASSKTYTGELFF | TGTGCCAGCAGTAAGACTTATACCGGGGAGCTGTTTTTT
- | TRBJ1-2 | TRBD1 | TRBV30 | CAWTLGTGNGYTF | TGTGCCTGGACCCTCGGGACAGGGAATGGCTACACCTTC
- | TRBJ2-7 | TRBD2 | TRBV28 | CASSLGLAGVEQYF | TGTGCCAGCAGTTTGGGACTAGCGGGAGTTGAGCAGTACTTC
- | TRBJ2-1 | TRBD2 | TRBV29-1 | CSVDVGLAGGEQFF | TGCAGCGTTGACGTTGGACTAGCGGGCGGTGAGCAGTTCTTC
- | TRBJ1-4 | - | TRBV18 | CASSPGFPQITNEKLFF | TGTGCCAGCTCGCCAGGGTTCCCACAGATCACTAATGAAAAACTGTTTTTT
- | TRBJ1-1 | TRBD1 | TRBV5-6 | CASSGGQGAVSWVNTEAFF | TGTGCCAGCAGCGGCGGACAGGGGGCGGTAAGTTGGGTGAACACTGAAGCTTTCTTT
once | TRBJ2-1 | TRBD2 | TRBV5-1 | CASSLPLAGGYNEQFF | TGCGCCAGCAGCCTTCCTCTAGCGGGTGGGTACAATGAGCAGTTCTTC
- | TRBJ1-2 | TRBD1 | TRBV5-6 | CASSEDRLNGYTF | TGTGCCAGCAGCGAGGACAGGTTAAATGGCTACACCTTC
- | TRBJ2-7 | - | TRBV29-1 | CSVEVEGPSYEQYF | TGCAGCGTTGAAGTGGAGGGACCCTCCTACGAGCAGTACTTC
- | TRBJ2-7 | - | TRBV10-2 | CASSEGASYEQYF | TGCGCCAGCAGTGAAGGAGCCTCCTACGAGCAGTACTTC
- | TRBJ1-5 | - | TRBV19 | CASSMMGGGGPQHF | TGTGCCAGTAGTATGATGGGTGGGGGGGGGCCCCAGCATTTT
once | TRBJ2-7 | - | TRBV2 | CASLGNTNEQYF | TGTGCCAGCCTCGGGAATACCAACGAGCAGTACTTC